The sample holds a few counts of the clone carrying this T cell receptor beta chain. PCR was performed a second time for roughly 7 to 11 cycles using a sample-barcoded 5' primer and a J-beta primer mix. TCRdb reprocessed the 5' RACE reads via MiXCR and lists one record per CDR3 protein. The sample contains over a million distinct CDR3 sequences, approximately 42% of which appear only once. This sample was taken from a study of blood T cells in healthy people across ages. CDR1 and CDR2 from the germline V gene are MGHRA and YSYEKL. CDR3 size: 19 residues. Trimming left V 0 bases short and J 0 bases short, with 18 bases between.

The sample comprised blood. This chain connects TRBV4-1 to TRBJ2-1; D is possibly TRBD2 (6 bases). This sequence was found in a woman between 18 and 29 years old in good health. The CDR3 reads CASSQDGLRGTPSYNEQFF. The CDR3 DNA follows: TGCGCCAGCAGCCAAGACGGGCTTAGAGGGACTCCCTCCTACAATGAGCAGTTCTTC.